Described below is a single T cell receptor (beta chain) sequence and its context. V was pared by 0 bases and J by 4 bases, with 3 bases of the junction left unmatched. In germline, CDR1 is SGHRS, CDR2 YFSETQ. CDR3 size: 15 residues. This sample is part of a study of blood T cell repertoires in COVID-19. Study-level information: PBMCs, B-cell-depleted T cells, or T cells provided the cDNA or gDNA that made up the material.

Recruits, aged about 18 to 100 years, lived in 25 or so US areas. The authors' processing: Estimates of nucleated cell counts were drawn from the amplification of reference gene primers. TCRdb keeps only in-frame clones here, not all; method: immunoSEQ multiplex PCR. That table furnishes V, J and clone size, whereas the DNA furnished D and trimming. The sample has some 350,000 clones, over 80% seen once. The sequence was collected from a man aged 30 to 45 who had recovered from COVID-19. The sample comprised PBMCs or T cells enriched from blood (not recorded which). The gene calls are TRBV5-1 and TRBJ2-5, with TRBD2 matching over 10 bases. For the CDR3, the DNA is TGCGCCAGCAGCTTGGGGATAGCGGGGGGAGAGACCCAGTACTTC. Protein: CASSLGIAGGETQYF.